One T cell receptor (beta chain) is described in this entry. What it recognizes is unknown. Produced via immunoSEQ multiplex PCR; TCRdb's table is partial and in-frame only. The sample consists of around 170,000 clones, less than 85% of them appearing once. Per the germline V gene, CDR1 is SGDLS and CDR2 is YYNGEE. The CDR3 has 17 amino acids. Losses at the gene ends were 3 bases for V and 6 bases for J; bases not matched to a gene: 16. The data were obtained in a study of cytomegalovirus exposure and HLA in healthy donors. Study background: It was reported in a later analysis that the same platform had been used for the 100 to 150 validation repertoires as for the 550 to 700 first-cohort repertoires. Study results and caveats: Cytomegalovirus-associated status was assigned to some 160 TCR beta chains. CMV antigen specificity was confirmed in vitro for a few CMV-associated chains.

This rearrangement joins TRBV9 to TRBJ2-3; the match to TRBD2 covers 7 bases. Sequencing input: PBMCs. This TCR derives from a man between 18 and 29 years old in good health and CMV-seropositive. The CDR3 sequence is CASSEGPSAGVRDTQYF. The DNA of the CDR3 is TGTGCCAGCAGCGAGGGCCCCTCGGCGGGAGTAAGGGATACGCAGTATTTT. Complete variable domain (other parts from reference TRBV9 and TRBJ2-3): DSGVTQTPKHLITATGQRVTLRCSPRSGDLSVYWYQQSLDQGLQFLIQYYNGEERAKGNILERFSAQQFPDLHSELNLSSLELGDSALYFCASSEGPSAGVRDTQYFGPGTRLTVL.